The TCR beta chain described here comes from a study of T cells in Graves' hyperthyroidism and ophthalmopathy. The study, taken as a whole, reports: Ophthalmopathy was predicted by the model a median of around 5.9 months ahead of onset. Blood samples included most of the expanded thyroid clonotypes exceeding 0.001.

Patients showing uncontrolled infection, other autoimmune disease, pregnancy or lactation were ineligible. On the basis of clinical symptoms, serum thyroxine and TRAb, thyroid ultrasound and orbital computed tomography, diagnoses were made. The V and J ends lost 0 bases and 5 bases respectively, with 19 bases between them. CDR3 length equals 16 residues. The germline gives CDR1 DFQATT, CDR2 SNEGSKA (reference sequence). RNA transcripts were the template for amplifying TCR beta CDR3 regions. The HTBI primer set was used in a first-round RT-PCR of the TCR CDR3. TCRdb recomputed calls from the multiplex PCR reads with MiXCR, one row per CDR3 protein. Of 500,000 to 800,000 distinct CDR3 sequences in the sample, about 45% were seen once. This clonotype was seen more than once but under ten times. Its antigen is currently unknown.

The sequenced material came from peripheral blood or thyroid tissue (not recorded which). The clonotype originates from an adult man with Graves' disease, either hyperthyroidism or ophthalmopathy (not recorded which). J is TRBJ2-5 and V is TRBV20-1; D perhaps matches TRBD2 (6 bases). CDR3 sequence reads: CSARDMGGELPETQYF. DNA of the CDR3: TGCAGTGCTAGAGATATGGGGGGAGAATTGCCGGAGACCCAGTACTTC.